These 9 T cell receptor beta chains originate from one sample sequenced in a study of T cell responses to AZD1222 COVID-19 vaccine. TCRdb's table, derived via immunoSEQ multiplex PCR, lists solely in-frame clones and lacks some. The sample carries about 270,000 clones, 94% recorded once. This sample comprised peripheral blood, obtained 28 days after the second AZD1222 dose. These receptor sequences come from an adult who received the AZD1222 COVID-19 vaccine.

The V gene is TRBV5-1, the J gene TRBJ2-7; 9 bases match TRBD1. V shed 3 bases, J shed 3 bases, and the junction held 4 bases outside the gene matches. The germline V gene has CDR1 SGHRS and CDR2 YFSETQ. This CDR3 has 14 amino acids. CDR3 DNA: TGCGCCAGCAGCTGGGGGACAGGGAACTACGAGCAGTACTTC. Translated, it gives CASSWGTGNYEQYF.

This chain uses TRBV19 with TRBJ2-2; 7 bases agree with TRBD1. Trimming took 8 bases from V and 8 from J; bases not matched to a gene: 5. This CDR3 is built from 12 residues. Germline V gene lookup returns CDR1 LNHDA and CDR2 SQIVND (reference sequence). CDR3 amino acids: CASVDRPGELFF. The DNA for the CDR3 is TGTGCCAGTGTGGACAGGCCAGGGGAGCTGTTTTTT.

The chain joins TRBV2 to TRBJ2-1; TRBD1 matches 9 bases. With 8 bases clipped from V and 4 bases from J, the junction kept 3 bases outside the gene matches. The germline gives CDR1 SNHLY, CDR2 FYNNEI. CDR3 length equals 13 residues. CDR3 sequence (DNA): TGTGCCAGCCGGGACAGGGCTTACAATGAGCAGTTCTTC. It codes for CASRDRAYNEQFF.

The CDR3 coding sequence is TGTGCCAGCAGTTACTCGACAGGGTGGGACTATGGCTACACCTTC. Amino acid sequence: CASSYSTGWDYGYTF. The genes are TRBV6-5 and TRBJ1-2; 7 positions agree with TRBD1. The CDR3 has 15 amino acids. Unmatched junction bases numbered 4, after V lost 0 bases and J lost 3 bases. The germline gives CDR1 MNHEY, CDR2 SVGAGI.

The genes are TRBV4-3 and TRBJ2-3; D is tentatively TRBD1 or TRBD2 (5 bases each). The CDR3 contains 16 residues. V was clipped by 1 base and J by 1 base, with 12 bases between them. Germline V gives CDR1 LGHNA, CDR2 YSLEER. The CDR3 is CASSQGVGRGTDTQYF. CDR3 sequence (DNA): TGCGCCAGCAGCCAAGGCGTGGGACGGGGCACAGATACGCAGTATTTT.

V usage is TRBV25-1 and J usage is TRBJ1-5, with D maybe TRBD1 (6 bases). CDR3 length equals 18 residues. The V end was cut by 5 bases, the J end by 3 bases, with 23 bases between. Germline CDR1 is MGHDK and CDR2 is SYGVNS. The CDR3 nucleotides read TGTGCCAGCAGTAAATTTCGGGACACCTACCCCCACAATCAGCCCCAGCATTTT. It specifies CASSKFRDTYPHNQPQHF.

This clone has a single count. The chain employs TRBV4-1 and TRBJ1-5; TRBD1 matches 9 bases. The CDR3 loop spans 16 amino acids. The V gene end was trimmed by 5 bases and the J gene end by 4 bases; junction bases not matched to a gene: 9. The germline V gene has CDR1 MGHRA and CDR2 YSYEKL. CDR3 amino acids: CASSRTTGGGNQPQHF. In DNA form, the CDR3 reads TGCGCCAGCAGCAGAACCACAGGGGGCGGGAATCAGCCCCAGCATTTT.

CDR3 in amino acids: CASSRLLGGPGELFF. The CDR3 DNA is TGTGCCAGCAGCCGACTACTTGGGGGGCCCGGGGAGCTGTTTTTT. The chain is built from TRBV3-1 (or the pseudogene TRBV3-2) and TRBJ2-2; the D call may be TRBD1 or TRBD2 (6 bases each). V lost 4 bases and J 6 bases, leaving 15 bases between the germline ends. This CDR3 has 15 residues. Germline CDR1 and CDR2: LGHDT and YNNKEL (reference sequence).

J is TRBJ2-1 and V is TRBV2; 8 bases are shared with TRBD2. Germline loops: CDR1 SNHLY, CDR2 FYNNEI. Losses at the gene ends were 2 bases for V and 9 bases for J; bases not matched to a gene: 9. This CDR3 has 15 residues. The CDR3 DNA follows: TGTGCCAGCAGTGAAAACGCGGGACTAGAGATTGAGCAGTTCTTC. It yields the protein CASSENAGLEIEQFF.